These 7 T cell receptor beta chains originate from one sample sequenced in a study of shared clonotypes between healthy human individuals. Generated by immunoSEQ multiplex PCR, the TCRdb table keeps only in-frame clones and is missing some. The sample carries roughly 2 million clones, approximately 96% recorded once. The sample consisted of naive CD4+ T cells sorted from blood. Indicated subset: CD45RA+ positively selected. Receptors were obtained from a man aged 18 to 29 in good health.

The chain couples TRBV5-1 to TRBJ2-5, with unresolved D. This CDR3 spans 16 amino acids. V gave up 0 bases and J gave up 4 bases, with 16 bases separating them. Germline CDR1 reads SGHRS; CDR2 reads YFSETQ. CDR3 in amino acids: CASSLAEPRTRETQYF. The CDR3 nucleotides are TGCGCCAGCAGCTTGGCCGAGCCCAGGACCCGAGAGACCCAGTACTTC. The whole variable domain, filled in from reference TRBV5-1 and TRBJ2-5, reads KAGVTQTPRYLIKTRGQQVTLSCSPISGHRSVSWYQQTPGQGLQFLFEYFSETQRNKGNFPGRFSGRQFSNSRSEMNVSTLELGDSALYLCASSLAEPRTRETQYFGPGTRLLVL.

For this clone: The junction departs from the called germline gene at one end, perhaps through a read error. This chain uses TRBV30 with TRBJ2-1; TRBD1 matches at 8 bases. This CDR3 is built from 17 residues. Germline loops: CDR1 GTSNPN, CDR2 SVGIG (reference sequence). The CDR3: CAWSARPGQGYESEEFF. CDR3 sequence (DNA): TGTGCCTGGAGTGCCCGCCCCGGACAGGGTTACGAATCTGAGGAGTTCTTC.

This rearrangement joins TRBV5-4 to TRBJ1-2; weak D call: TRBD1 (5 bases). From germline, CDR1 is SGHNT and CDR2 YYREEE (reference sequence). V was clipped by 1 base and J by 3 bases, with 13 bases between them. The CDR3 totals 15 residues. CDR3 region: CASSLNLGLDYGYTF. The CDR3 DNA reads TGTGCCAGCAGCTTGAATCTGGGGCTGGACTATGGCTACACCTTC.

This clone turned up a few times. The chain is built from TRBV30 and TRBJ1-5; D uncertain. The CDR3 extends over 13 amino acids. Germline CDR1 and CDR2: GTSNPN and SVGIG (reference sequence). Trimming took off 2 bases at V and 4 bases at J, with 9 bases between the two ends. As DNA, the CDR3 is TGTGCCTGGAGTTCAGGAAATAATCAGCCCCAGCATTTT. Encoded protein: CAWSSGNNQPQHF.

The V call is TRBV27, the J call TRBJ1-1, with D maybe TRBD1 (5 bases). CDR3 length: 13 amino acids. CDR1 is MNHEY and CDR2 is SMNVEV in the germline V gene (reference sequence). V lost 5 bases to trimming and J lost 0 bases, with 7 bases between them. The CDR3 DNA reads TGTGCCAGCAGTGTGACAGTGAACACTGAAGCTTTCTTT. This codes for CASSVTVNTEAFF.

This sequence joins TRBV19 and TRBJ1-1; D unresolved. Trimming cost V 4 bases and J 0 bases, with 12 bases left between them. This CDR3 has 15 residues. Germline CDR1 LNHDA, CDR2 SQIVND (reference sequence). DNA for the CDR3: TGTGCCAGTAGTAGACCAAGTCCTGTGAACACTGAAGCTTTCTTT. It translates to CASSRPSPVNTEAFF.

The chain recombines TRBV13 with TRBJ1-2; D not resolved. CDR3 length: 14 amino acids. From germline, CDR1 is PRHDT and CDR2 FYEKMQ (reference sequence). With 2 bases removed from V and 8 bases from J, the gap between germline ends came to 15 bases. The CDR3 DNA follows: TGTGCCAGCAGCTTAAACGCGTGGGCCTGGGGCTACACCTTC. Residues: CASSLNAWAWGYTF.